This TCR beta chain appears in the sequencing data of a study of blood T cells in healthy people across ages. There are a few counts of this clonotype. Using a J-beta primer mix together with a sample-barcoded 5' primer, a second PCR was run for roughly 7 to 11 cycles. Each CDR3 protein is one row after TCRdb ran MiXCR on the 5' RACE reads. The sample holds some 930,000 distinct CDR3 sequences, roughly 28% seen once. The same sample was also used in a study of T cells of mothers and their children.

The receptor's source is a woman aged 40 to 50 in good health. Sequencing input: blood.

The CDR3 protein is CATSDKQRSSYNEQFF. The CDR3 DNA follows: TGTGCCACCAGTGACAAACAGAGGAGCTCCTACAATGAGCAGTTCTTC. This chain uses TRBV24-1 with TRBJ2-1, with unresolved D. The CDR3 extends over 16 amino acids. V was trimmed by 4 bases and J by 0 bases, leaving 12 bases between them. The V gene's germline CDR1 is KGHDR and CDR2 SFDVKD.